This paragraph reports one TCR beta chain. What it binds is not known. The PCR had 60 Vbeta and 13 Jbeta primers. TCRdb keeps only in-frame clones here, not all; method: immunoSEQ multiplex PCR. The table records roughly 150,000 clones, about 79% of them present only once. The sample belongs to a study of cytomegalovirus exposure and HLA in healthy donors. The CDR3 runs to 13 residues. Trimming took 2 bases from V and 15 from J, leaving 17 bases between them. CDR1 LNHDA and CDR2 SQIVND come from the germline V gene (reference sequence). Study-wide results and limits: A link between a missense DCLRE1C variant and TCR beta V- and J-gene trimming emerged from a later analysis. Relative to equally common others, HLA-associated TCR beta chains showed greater clonal expansion in a later analysis.

All the people who gave samples were healthy bone marrow donors. The material sequenced was PBMCs. This receptor was identified in a male donor in good health and CMV-seronegative. The chain employs TRBV19 and TRBJ2-1; perhaps TRBD2 as D (5 bases). Here the CDR3 reads CASSIQSGIRLFF. CDR3 in DNA: TGTGCCAGTAGTATACAGTCCGGGATACGGCTGTTCTTC.